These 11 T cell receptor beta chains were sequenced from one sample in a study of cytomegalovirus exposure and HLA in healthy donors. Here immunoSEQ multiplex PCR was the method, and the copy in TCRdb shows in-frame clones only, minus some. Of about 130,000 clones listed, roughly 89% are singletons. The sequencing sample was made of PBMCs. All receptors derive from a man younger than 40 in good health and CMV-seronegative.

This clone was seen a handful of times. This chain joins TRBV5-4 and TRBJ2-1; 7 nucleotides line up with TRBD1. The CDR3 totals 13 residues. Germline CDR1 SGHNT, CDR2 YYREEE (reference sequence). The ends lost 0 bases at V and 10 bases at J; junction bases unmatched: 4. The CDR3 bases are TGTGCCAGCAGCTTGGGGACAGGTTGGGAGCAGTTCTTC. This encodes CASSLGTGWEQFF.

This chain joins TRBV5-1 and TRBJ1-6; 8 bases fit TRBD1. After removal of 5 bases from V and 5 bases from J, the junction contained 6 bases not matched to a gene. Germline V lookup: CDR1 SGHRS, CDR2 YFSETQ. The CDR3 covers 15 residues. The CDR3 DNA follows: TGCGCCAGCAGGTCCGGGACAGGACATAATTCACCCCTCCACTTT. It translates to CASRSGTGHNSPLHF.

In DNA, the CDR3 is TGTGCCAGCTCACCATCGGGTCAGCCCCAGCATTTT. This sequence encodes CASSPSGQPQHF. V gene TRBV18 combines with J gene TRBJ1-5; D gene ambiguous. Germline lookup yields CDR1 KGHSH and CDR2 LQKENI. The CDR3 is 12 amino acids. V shed 2 bases and J shed 6 bases, with 5 bases lying between them.

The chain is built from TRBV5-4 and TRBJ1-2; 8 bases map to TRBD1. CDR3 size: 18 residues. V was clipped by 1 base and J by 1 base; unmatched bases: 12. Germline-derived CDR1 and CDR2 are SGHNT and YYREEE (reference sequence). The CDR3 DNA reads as TGTGCCAGCAGCTTGCCAGGGGGCCTAGGTATCAATAACTATGGCTACACCTTC. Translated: CASSLPGGLGINNYGYTF.

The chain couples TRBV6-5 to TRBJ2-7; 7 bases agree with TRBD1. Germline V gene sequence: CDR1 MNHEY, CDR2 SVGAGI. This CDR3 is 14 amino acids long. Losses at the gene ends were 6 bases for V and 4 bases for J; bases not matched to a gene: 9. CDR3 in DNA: TGTGCCAGCAGACTGGACAGGACACCTTACGAGCAGTACTTC. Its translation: CASRLDRTPYEQYF.

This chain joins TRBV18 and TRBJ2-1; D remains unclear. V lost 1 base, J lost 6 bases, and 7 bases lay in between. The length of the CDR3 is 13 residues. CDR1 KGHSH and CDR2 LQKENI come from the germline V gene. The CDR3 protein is CASSPLALNEQFF. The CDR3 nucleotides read TGTGCCAGCTCACCACTGGCTCTCAATGAGCAGTTCTTC.

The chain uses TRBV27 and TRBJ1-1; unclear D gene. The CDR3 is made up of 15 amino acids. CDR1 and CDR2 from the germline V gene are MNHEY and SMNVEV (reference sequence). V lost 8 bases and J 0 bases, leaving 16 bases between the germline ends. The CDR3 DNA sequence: TGTGCCAGCGGCCCGAGGTGGAATGTGAACACTGAAGCTTTCTTT. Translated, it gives CASGPRWNVNTEAFF.

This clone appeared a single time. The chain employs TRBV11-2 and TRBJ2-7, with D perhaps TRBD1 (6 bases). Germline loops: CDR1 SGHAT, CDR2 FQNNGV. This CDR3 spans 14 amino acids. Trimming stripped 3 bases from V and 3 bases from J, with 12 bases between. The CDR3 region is CASSFSDRNYEQYF. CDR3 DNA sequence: TGTGCCAGCAGCTTCTCAGACAGGAACTACGAGCAGTACTTC.

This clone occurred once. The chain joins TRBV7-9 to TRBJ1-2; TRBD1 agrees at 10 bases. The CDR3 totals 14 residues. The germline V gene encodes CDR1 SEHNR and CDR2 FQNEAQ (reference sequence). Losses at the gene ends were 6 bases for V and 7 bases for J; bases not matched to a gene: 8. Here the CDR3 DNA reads TGTGCCAGCAGACCACAAGGGACAGGGGCTGGCTACACCTTC. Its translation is CASRPQGTGAGYTF.

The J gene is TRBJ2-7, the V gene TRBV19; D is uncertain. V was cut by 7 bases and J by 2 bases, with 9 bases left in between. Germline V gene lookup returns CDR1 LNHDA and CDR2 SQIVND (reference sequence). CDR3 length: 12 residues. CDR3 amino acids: CASIARAYEQYF. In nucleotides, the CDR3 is TGTGCCAGTATCGCCCGGGCCTACGAGCAGTACTTC.

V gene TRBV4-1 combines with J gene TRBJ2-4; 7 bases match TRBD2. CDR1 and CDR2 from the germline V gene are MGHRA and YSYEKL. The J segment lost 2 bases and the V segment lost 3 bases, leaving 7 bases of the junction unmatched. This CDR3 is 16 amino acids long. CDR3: CASSHPTGGTKNIQYF. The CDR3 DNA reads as TGCGCCAGCAGCCACCCGACCGGGGGGACCAAAAACATTCAGTACTTC.